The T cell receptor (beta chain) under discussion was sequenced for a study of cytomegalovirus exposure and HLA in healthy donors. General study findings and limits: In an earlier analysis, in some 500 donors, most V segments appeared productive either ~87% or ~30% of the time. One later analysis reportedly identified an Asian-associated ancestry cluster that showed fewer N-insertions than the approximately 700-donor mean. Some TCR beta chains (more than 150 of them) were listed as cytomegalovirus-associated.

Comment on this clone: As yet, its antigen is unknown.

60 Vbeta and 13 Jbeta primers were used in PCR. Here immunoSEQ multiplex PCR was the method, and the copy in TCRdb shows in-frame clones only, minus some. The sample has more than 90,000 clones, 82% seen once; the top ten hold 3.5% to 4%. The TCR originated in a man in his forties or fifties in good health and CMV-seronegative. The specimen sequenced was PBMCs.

DNA for the CDR3: TGTGCCAGCAGTTTTTATAGAAACGGTAATTCACCCCTCCACTTT. Amino acids: CASSFYRNGNSPLHF. The chain has TRBV28 and TRBJ1-6; no definite D call. V lost 3 bases to trimming and J lost 6 bases, with 12 bases between them. CDR3 length: 15 residues. CDR1 and CDR2 from the germline V gene are MDHEN and SYDVKM.